This T cell receptor (beta chain) was retrieved from a study of blood T cell repertoires in COVID-19. As for the study in general: Collection of acute and convalescent COVID-19 samples took place in the United States, Italy and Spain. Nucleic acid was either cDNA or gDNA, and it came from T cells, B-cell-depleted T cells, or PBMCs.

Study processing details: Amplification of reference gene primers was used by the study to estimate nucleated cell counts. Profiled with immunoSEQ multiplex PCR; TCRdb holds only in-frame clones, not every one. V and J calls and clone size are as listed in that table; D and trimming were resolved from the DNA. This sample carries about 210,000 clones, about 80% of them seen once, and the ten largest clones take under 8%. Specimen: peripheral blood. The TCR originated in a man aged 60 to 69 with acute or convalescent COVID-19.

The CDR3 reads CASSGLPERNTGELFF. CDR3 DNA: TGTGCCAGCAGTGGTCTACCCGAACGGAACACCGGGGAGCTGTTTTTT. The chain employs TRBV25-1 and TRBJ2-2; D is unclear. CDR1 is MGHDK, CDR2 SYGVNS, per germline. The CDR3 loop spans 16 amino acids. The germline V and J ends were trimmed by 4 bases and 1 base, with 13 bases remaining between them.